One TCR beta chain is described in this entry. This sample was included in a study of blood T cell repertoires in COVID-19. Overall study context: Acute-phase and convalescent COVID-19 samples originated in the United States, Italy and Spain.

Per the authors' pipeline: Reference gene primer amplification gave nucleated cell count estimates. Sequencing was performed with immunoSEQ multiplex PCR; in TCRdb, only in-frame clones are kept and a portion is missing. Clonal size and the V and J genes are those of that table, whereas D and trimming came from the DNA. The sample consists of about 56,000 clones, approximately 88% of them appearing once. Unmatched junction bases numbered 4, after V lost 2 bases and J lost 3 bases. This CDR3 spans 14 amino acids. Germline V gene lookup returns CDR1 MNHNY and CDR2 SVGAGI (reference sequence). This chain joins TRBV6-6 and TRBJ2-7; 7 nucleotides match TRBD1. The sample was peripheral blood. The source is a man aged 50 to 59 with active COVID-19. This CDR3 reads CASSYSTGVYEQYF. The CDR3 DNA follows: TGTGCCAGCAGTTACAGCACAGGGGTCTACGAGCAGTACTTC.